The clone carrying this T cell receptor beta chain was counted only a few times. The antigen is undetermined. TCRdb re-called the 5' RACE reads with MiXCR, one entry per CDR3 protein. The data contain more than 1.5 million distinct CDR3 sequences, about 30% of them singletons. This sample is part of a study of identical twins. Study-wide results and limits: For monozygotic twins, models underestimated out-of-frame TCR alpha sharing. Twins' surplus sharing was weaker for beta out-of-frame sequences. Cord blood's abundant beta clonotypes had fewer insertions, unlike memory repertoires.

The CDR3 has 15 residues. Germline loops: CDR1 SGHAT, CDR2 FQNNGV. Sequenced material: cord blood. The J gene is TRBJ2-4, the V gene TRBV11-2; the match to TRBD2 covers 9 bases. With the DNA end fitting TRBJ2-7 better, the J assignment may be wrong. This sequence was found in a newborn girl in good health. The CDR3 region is CASSLGPSGVYEQYF. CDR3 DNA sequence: TGTGCCAGCAGCTTAGGGCCTAGCGGGGTTTACGAGCAGTACTTC.